Below, 6 T cell receptor beta chains from the same sample are listed, as sequenced in a study of blood T cell repertoires in COVID-19. Measured with immunoSEQ multiplex PCR; TCRdb has only the in-frame clones, and not every one. Of around 150,000 clones in the sample, around 87% were seen once. What was sequenced was peripheral blood. These TCRs come from a man aged 18 to 29 with acute or convalescent COVID-19.

The V call is TRBV6-2 or TRBV6-3, the J call TRBJ2-7; D not resolved. V was trimmed by 6 bases and J by 6 bases, leaving 9 bases between them. Germline V gives CDR1 MNHEY, CDR2 SVGEGT. The CDR3 length is 11 residues. The CDR3 is CASSQLGEQYV. The DNA for the CDR3 is TGTGCCAGCAGCCAACTCGGCGAGCAGTACGTC.

This clone was detected a few times. The rearrangement links TRBV28 to TRBJ1-2, with TRBD1 as a possible D gene (6 bases). The V gene's germline CDR1 is MDHEN and CDR2 SYDVKM. Trimming stripped 2 bases from V and 2 bases from J, with 9 bases between. This CDR3 has 14 amino acids. The CDR3 nucleotides are TGTGCCAGCAGTTTAAGGGGGAGAAACTATGGCTACACCTTC. Translation: CASSLRGRNYGYTF.

CDR3 amino acids: CASRRGHSAPGNTIYF. The CDR3 DNA reads TGTGCCAGTAGAAGGGGGCACAGTGCACCTGGAAACACCATATATTTT. The rearrangement uses TRBV19 and TRBJ1-3; 7 positions match TRBD1. The J segment lost 2 bases and the V segment lost 6 bases, leaving 10 bases of the junction unmatched. Germline CDR1 and CDR2: LNHDA and SQIVND (reference sequence). This CDR3 has 16 amino acids.

This chain links TRBV19 with TRBJ1-3; D gene unclear. CDR3 length: 14 residues. Germline CDR1 reads LNHDA; CDR2 reads SQIVND (reference sequence). V was trimmed by 6 bases and J by 0 bases, leaving 9 bases between them. CDR3 sequence reads: CASSAASSGNTIYF. For the CDR3, the DNA is TGTGCCAGTAGCGCGGCGAGCTCTGGAAACACCATATATTTT.

The J gene is TRBJ1-5, the V gene TRBV12-5, with D possibly matching TRBD1 (6 bases). The CDR3 is 15 residues long. The V end lost 5 bases, the J end lost 2 bases, and 13 bases lay between the germline ends. Germline assignment: CDR1 LGHNT and CDR2 FRNRAP. CDR3 DNA: TGTGCTAGTGGTGTGACAGGTCTCGGCAATCAGCCCCAGCATTTT. It codes for CASGVTGLGNQPQHF.

The chain combines TRBV9 with TRBJ2-1; D is perhaps TRBD2 (7 bases). Trimming pared 0 bases from V and 4 bases from J, leaving 14 bases between. This CDR3 has 16 residues. The germline CDR1 and CDR2 sequences are SGDLS and YYNGEE. This CDR3 reads CASSVVVRGAYNEQFF. CDR3 nucleotides: TGTGCCAGCAGCGTAGTTGTCCGGGGGGCTTACAATGAGCAGTTCTTC.